A selection of T cell receptor beta chains follows, all from one sample in a study of blood T cell repertoires in COVID-19. Clones were read by immunoSEQ multiplex PCR, and TCRdb kept only the in-frame ones, dropping some. The sample contains more than 200,000 clones, 81% of which appear only once. The sequenced sample consisted of peripheral blood. These receptors came from a woman of 80 years or more with acute or convalescent COVID-19. The CDR3 runs from the conserved cysteine through the conserved F or W. D genes are given only for firm matches. Rows give clone size only sometimes, using once, few, many, or a class for an expanded clone.

length: 14; V: TRBV7-2; D: TRBD2; size: .; J: TRBJ2-1; CDR3: CASRLAGANNEQFF; DNA: TGTGCCAGCAGGCTAGCGGGAGCCAATAATGAGCAGTTCTTC
length: 11; V: TRBV12-3/TRBV12-4; D: .; size: .; J: TRBJ1-2; CDR3: CASSPGLGYTF; DNA: TGTGCCAGCAGCCCAGGGCTTGGCTACACCTTC
length: 17; V: TRBV7-2; D: TRBD2; size: .; J: TRBJ2-1; CDR3: CASSFLGLAGGGNEQFF; DNA: TGTGCCAGCAGCTTCCTAGGACTAGCGGGAGGGGGCAATGAGCAGTTCTTC
length: 14; V: TRBV3-1/TRBV3-2; D: .; size: .; J: TRBJ1-3; CDR3: CASSQQSTGNTIYF; DNA: TGTGCCAGCAGCCAGCAAAGCACGGGAAACACCATATATTTT
length: 16; V: TRBV5-1; D: .; size: .; J: TRBJ1-5; CDR3: CASSSGQSPGLEPQHF; DNA: TGCGCCAGCAGCTCTGGACAGTCCCCGGGTTTAGAGCCCCAGCATTTT
length: 15; V: TRBV19; D: .; size: .; J: TRBJ2-2; CDR3: CASSTTGLPTGELFF; DNA: TGTGCCAGTAGTACCACAGGACTACCCACCGGGGAGCTGTTTTTT
length: 15; V: TRBV7-9; D: TRBD1; size: .; J: TRBJ2-5; CDR3: CASSAAGGRWETQYF; DNA: TGTGCCAGCAGCGCCGCAGGGGGCCGGTGGGAGACCCAGTACTTC
length: 15; V: TRBV12-5; D: .; size: .; J: TRBJ1-4; CDR3: CASGLVSPTNEGLFF; DNA: TGTGCTAGTGGTTTGGTGTCTCCAACTAATGAGGGACTGTTTTTT
length: 15; V: TRBV9; D: TRBD1; size: .; J: TRBJ2-1; CDR3: CASSVGQGSYNEQFF; DNA: TGTGCCAGCAGCGTAGGACAGGGGTCCTACAATGAGCAGTTCTTC
length: 13; V: TRBV5-1; D: .; size: once; J: TRBJ2-5; CDR3: CASSLQGKETQYF; DNA: TGCGCCAGCAGCCTCCAGGGGAAAGAGACCCAGTACTTC
length: 15; V: TRBV19; D: TRBD1; size: .; J: TRBJ1-1; CDR3: CASSTPGTENTEAFF; DNA: TGTGCCAGTAGTACCCCCGGGACAGAGAACACTGAAGCTTTCTTT
length: 13; V: TRBV28; D: TRBD1; size: .; J: TRBJ1-2; CDR3: CASRLTGLYGYTF; DNA: TGTGCCAGCAGGCTGACAGGGCTCTATGGCTACACCTTC
length: 13; V: TRBV6-1; D: TRBD2; size: .; J: TRBJ2-1; CDR3: CASSDLAGGVGFF; DNA: TGTGCCAGCAGTGATTTGGCGGGGGGAGTCGGGTTCTTC
length: 13; V: TRBV7-2; D: .; size: .; J: TRBJ1-2; CDR3: CASSFSSQAGYTF; DNA: TGTGCCAGCAGCTTTTCGAGCCAGGCTGGCTACACCTTC
length: 17; V: TRBV5-1; D: TRBD2; size: .; J: TRBJ2-7; CDR3: CASSLATVAGGVYEQYF; DNA: TGCGCCAGCAGCCTGGCTACCGTAGCGGGAGGGGTCTACGAGCAGTACTTC
length: 14; V: TRBV6-1; D: .; size: .; J: TRBJ1-2; CDR3: CASSESGQYYGYTF; DNA: TGTGCCAGCAGTGAAAGCGGGCAGTACTATGGCTACACCTTC
length: 19; V: TRBV19; D: .; size: once; J: TRBJ2-1; CDR3: CASSGTYETGGGSYNEQFF; DNA: TGTGCCAGTAGCGGGACTTACGAAACAGGAGGAGGGTCCTACAATGAGCAGTTCTTC
length: 12; V: TRBV27; D: .; size: .; J: TRBJ1-1; CDR3: CASRRKNTEAFF; DNA: TGTGCCAGCAGGAGGAAGAACACTGAAGCTTTCTTT
length: 14; V: TRBV19; D: .; size: .; J: TRBJ1-1; CDR3: CASSTSSGGTEAFF; DNA: TGTGCCAGTAGTACCTCTTCAGGTGGGACTGAAGCTTTCTTT
length: 14; V: TRBV5-1; D: .; size: few; J: TRBJ2-1; CDR3: CASSLATGVNEQFF; DNA: TGCGCCAGCAGCTTGGCTACGGGAGTCAATGAGCAGTTCTTC
length: 20; V: TRBV6-2/TRBV6-3; D: TRBD2; size: .; J: TRBJ2-7; CDR3: CASSYSIFPSGEDRRTRQYF; DNA: TGTGCCAGCAGTTACTCGATATTTCCTAGCGGGGAGGACCGCCGAACGAGACAGTACTTC
length: 20; V: TRBV28; D: TRBD2; size: many; J: TRBJ2-1; CDR3: CASSSPQGLAGASSYNEQFF; DNA: TGTGCCAGCAGTTCCCCCCAAGGACTAGCGGGTGCCAGCTCCTACAATGAGCAGTTCTTC
length: 15; V: TRBV15; D: TRBD2; size: .; J: TRBJ2-7; CDR3: CATSRTSGGPYEQYF; DNA: TGTGCCACCAGCAGAACGAGCGGGGGGCCCTACGAGCAGTACTTC
length: 15; V: TRBV4-1; D: .; size: .; J: TRBJ1-2; CDR3: CASSQYLRGNYGYTF; DNA: TGCGCCAGCAGCCAGTACCTCAGGGGCAACTATGGCTACACCTTC
length: 16; V: TRBV7-8; D: .; size: .; J: TRBJ1-5; CDR3: CASSLSGGASNQPQHF; DNA: TGTGCCAGCAGCTTATCCGGCGGTGCAAGCAATCAGCCCCAGCATTTT
length: 14; V: TRBV6-6; D: TRBD1; size: once; J: TRBJ1-1; CDR3: CASKSRGRDTEAFF; DNA: TGTGCCAGCAAATCCAGGGGGCGCGACACTGAAGCTTTCTTT
length: 13; V: TRBV3-1/TRBV3-2; D: .; size: .; J: TRBJ2-2; CDR3: CASRGANTGELFF; DNA: TGTGCCAGCAGAGGAGCAAACACCGGGGAGCTGTTTTTT
length: 15; V: TRBV6-5; D: .; size: .; J: TRBJ2-2; CDR3: CASVSIRDVGGELFF; DNA: TGTGCCAGCGTTAGCATTCGTGATGTTGGCGGGGAGCTGTTTTTT
length: 15; V: TRBV3-1/TRBV3-2; D: .; size: few; J: TRBJ1-6; CDR3: CASSPLGDSNSPLHF; DNA: TGTGCCAGCAGCCCCCTTGGGGACTCTAATTCACCCCTCCACTTT
length: 14; V: TRBV2; D: TRBD1; size: few; J: TRBJ1-2; CDR3: CASSGFQGAGGYTF; DNA: TGTGCCAGCAGTGGTTTCCAGGGGGCAGGGGGCTACACCTTC
length: 15; V: TRBV7-9; D: .; size: .; J: TRBJ2-3; CDR3: CASSLVGAGTDTQYF; DNA: TGTGCCAGCAGCTTAGTAGGGGCGGGCACAGATACGCAGTATTTT
length: 14; V: TRBV6-5; D: TRBD1; size: .; J: TRBJ1-6; CDR3: CASNDREENSPLHF; DNA: TGTGCCAGCAACGACAGGGAGGAGAATTCACCCCTCCACTTT
length: 14; V: TRBV7-9; D: .; size: .; J: TRBJ1-4; CDR3: CASSLDGPNEKLFF; DNA: TGTGCCAGCAGCTTAGATGGGCCGAATGAAAAACTGTTTTTT
length: 16; V: TRBV5-1; D: TRBD2; size: once; J: TRBJ2-1; CDR3: CASSRGTSGSVDEQFF; DNA: TGCGCCAGCAGCCGGGGGACTAGCGGGAGTGTGGATGAGCAGTTCTTC
length: 14; V: TRBV28; D: TRBD1; size: once; J: TRBJ1-1; CDR3: CASSSGQGYTEAFF; DNA: TGTGCCAGCAGTTCGGGACAGGGGTACACTGAAGCTTTCTTT
length: 14; V: TRBV3-1/TRBV3-2; D: .; size: .; J: TRBJ2-2; CDR3: CASSQAHVDGELFF; DNA: TGTGCCAGCAGCCAAGCTCACGTAGACGGGGAGCTGTTTTTT
length: 14; V: TRBV6-5; D: TRBD1; size: .; J: TRBJ1-1; CDR3: CASRQDRGNTEAFF; DNA: TGTGCCAGCAGACAGGACAGGGGGAACACTGAAGCTTTCTTT
length: 13; V: TRBV19; D: .; size: .; J: TRBJ1-2; CDR3: CATSTDFNYGYTF; DNA: TGTGCCACCTCGACAGATTTTAACTATGGCTACACCTTC
length: 15; V: TRBV11-3; D: .; size: .; J: TRBJ2-5; CDR3: CASSLESEGGETQYF; DNA: TGTGCCAGCAGCTTAGAAAGCGAGGGTGGAGAGACCCAGTACTTC
length: 19; V: TRBV7-6; D: TRBD2; size: .; J: TRBJ2-7; CDR3: CASSLTGTSGGARLYEQYF; DNA: TGTGCCAGCAGCTTAACCGGGACTAGCGGGGGGGCCCGTCTCTACGAGCAGTACTTC
length: 12; V: TRBV29-1; D: TRBD1; size: .; J: TRBJ1-2; CDR3: CSAWDSYYGYTF; DNA: TGCAGCGCCTGGGACAGTTACTATGGCTACACCTTC
length: 16; V: TRBV11-2; D: TRBD2; size: .; J: TRBJ2-1; CDR3: CASSLRLAAPYNEQFF; DNA: TGTGCCAGCAGCCTCAGACTAGCGGCTCCCTACAATGAGCAGTTCTTC
length: 15; V: TRBV7-9; D: TRBD1; size: once; J: TRBJ2-7; CDR3: CASSYRTGVQYEQYF; DNA: TGTGCCAGCAGCTACCGGACAGGGGTTCAGTACGAGCAGTACTTC
length: 18; V: TRBV7-2; D: .; size: .; J: TRBJ1-6; CDR3: CASSPRGSLSSYNSPLHF; DNA: TGTGCCAGCAGCCCGCGGGGGTCCCTGAGCTCCTATAATTCACCCCTCCACTTT
length: 16; V: TRBV5-1; D: TRBD2; size: .; J: TRBJ2-2; CDR3: CASTRTSGTGTGELFF; DNA: TGCGCCAGCACCCGGACTAGCGGGACGGGCACCGGGGAGCTGTTTTTT
length: 11; V: TRBV5-5; D: .; size: .; J: TRBJ2-7; CDR3: CASSFLSEQYF; DNA: TGTGCCAGCAGCTTTCTCTCCGAGCAGTACTTC
length: 15; V: TRBV2; D: .; size: few; J: TRBJ1-4; CDR3: CASTRKGTSNEKLFF; DNA: TGTGCCAGCACCAGAAAAGGGACATCTAATGAAAAACTGTTTTTT
length: 15; V: TRBV6-6; D: .; size: .; J: TRBJ1-6; CDR3: CASSQVGGVSSPLHF; DNA: TGTGCCAGCAGCCAGGTCGGGGGGGTTTCTTCACCCCTCCACTTT
length: 13; V: TRBV30; D: .; size: .; J: TRBJ2-3; CDR3: CAWSGGGTDTQYF; DNA: TGTGCCTGGAGTGGGGGAGGCACAGATACGCAGTATTTT
length: 13; V: TRBV7-9; D: .; size: .; J: TRBJ1-2; CDR3: CASSLTGNGGYTF; DNA: TGTGCCAGCAGCTTAACAGGGAACGGAGGCTACACCTTC